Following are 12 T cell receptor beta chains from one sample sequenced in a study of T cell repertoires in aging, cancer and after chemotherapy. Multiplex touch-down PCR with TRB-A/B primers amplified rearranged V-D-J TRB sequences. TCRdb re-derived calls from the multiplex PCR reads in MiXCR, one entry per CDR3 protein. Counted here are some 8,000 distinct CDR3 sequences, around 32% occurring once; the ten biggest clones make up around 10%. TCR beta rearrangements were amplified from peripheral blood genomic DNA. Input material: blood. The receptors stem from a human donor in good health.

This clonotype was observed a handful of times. The CDR3 region is CASRPSGTENNSPLHF. CDR3 in DNA: TGTGCCAGCAGACCCTCCGGGACAGAAAATAATTCACCCCTCCACTTT. This chain uses TRBV11-2 with TRBJ1-6; 7 bases are a match to TRBD1. Germline CDR1 and CDR2: SGHAT and FQNNGV. The trim removed 6 bases at V and 5 bases at J, leaving 10 bases unmatched. The CDR3 has 16 residues.

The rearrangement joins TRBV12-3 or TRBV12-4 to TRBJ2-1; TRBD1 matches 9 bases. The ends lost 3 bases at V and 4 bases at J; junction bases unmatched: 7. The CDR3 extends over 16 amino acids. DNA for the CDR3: TGTGCCAGCAGTTTCCGCACAGGGGGCCCTTACAATGAGCAGTTCTTC. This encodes CASSFRTGGPYNEQFF.

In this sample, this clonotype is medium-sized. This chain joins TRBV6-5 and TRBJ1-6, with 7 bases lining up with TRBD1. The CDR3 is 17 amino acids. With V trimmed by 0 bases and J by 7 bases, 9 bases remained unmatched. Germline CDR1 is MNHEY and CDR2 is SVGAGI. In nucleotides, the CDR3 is TGTGCCAGCAGTTACTCGGGACAGTCCCTGGGGAATTCACCCCTCCACTTT. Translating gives CASSYSGQSLGNSPLHF.

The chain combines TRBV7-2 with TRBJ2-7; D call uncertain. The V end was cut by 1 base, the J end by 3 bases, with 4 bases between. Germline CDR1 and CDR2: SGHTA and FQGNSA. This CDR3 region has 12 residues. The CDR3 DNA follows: TGTGCCAGCAGCTTAGGTTACTACGAGCAGTACTTC. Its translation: CASSLGYYEQYF.

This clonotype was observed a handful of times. Here the CDR3 reads CAWSDSQPDRRIKSTDYEQYF. The CDR3 nucleotides are TGTGCCTGGAGCGACTCGCAACCCGACAGAAGAATTAAATCTACCGACTACGAGCAGTACTTC. The chain recombines TRBV30 with TRBJ2-7, with a possible D match to TRBD1 (5 bases). The CDR3 is 21 amino acids. Looked up from germline, CDR1 is GTSNPN and CDR2 is SVGIG (reference sequence). V dropped 3 bases and J dropped 3 bases, with 36 bases sitting between them.

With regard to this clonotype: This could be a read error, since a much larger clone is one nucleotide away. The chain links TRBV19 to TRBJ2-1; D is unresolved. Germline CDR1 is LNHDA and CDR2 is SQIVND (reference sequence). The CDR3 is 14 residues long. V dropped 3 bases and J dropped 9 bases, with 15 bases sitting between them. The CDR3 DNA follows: TGTGCCAGTAGTATCGAAGAGGCTAAGGTTGAGCAGTTCTTC. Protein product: CASSIEEAKVEQFF.

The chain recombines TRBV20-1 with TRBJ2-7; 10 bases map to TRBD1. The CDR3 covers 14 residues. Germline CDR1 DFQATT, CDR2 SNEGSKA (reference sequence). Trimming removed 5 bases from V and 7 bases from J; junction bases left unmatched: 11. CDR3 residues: CSADPGQGSDEQYF. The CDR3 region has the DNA TGCAGTGCTGACCCGGGACAGGGGAGTGATGAGCAGTACTTC.

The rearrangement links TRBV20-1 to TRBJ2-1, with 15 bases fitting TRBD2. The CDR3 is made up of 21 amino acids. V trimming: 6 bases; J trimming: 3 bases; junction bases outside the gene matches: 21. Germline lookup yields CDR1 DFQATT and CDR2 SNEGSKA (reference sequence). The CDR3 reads CSARRTSGGAVGWRGYNEQFF. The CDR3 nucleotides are TGCAGTGCCAGGAGGACTAGCGGGGGGGCCGTAGGTTGGCGGGGCTACAATGAGCAGTTCTTC.

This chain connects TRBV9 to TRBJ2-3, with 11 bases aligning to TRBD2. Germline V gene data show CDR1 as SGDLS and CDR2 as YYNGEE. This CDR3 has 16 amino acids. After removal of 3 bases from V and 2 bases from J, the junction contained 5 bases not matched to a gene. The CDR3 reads CASSGGTSGLTDTQYF. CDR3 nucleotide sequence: TGTGCCAGCAGCGGCGGGACTAGCGGACTCACAGATACGCAGTATTTT.

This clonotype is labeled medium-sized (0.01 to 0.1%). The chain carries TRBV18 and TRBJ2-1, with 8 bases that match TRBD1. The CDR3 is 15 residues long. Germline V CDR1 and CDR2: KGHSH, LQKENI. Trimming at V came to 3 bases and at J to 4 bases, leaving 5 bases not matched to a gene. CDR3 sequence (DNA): TGTGCCAGCTCACCCCCGGGACAGGTGTACAATGAGCAGTTCTTC. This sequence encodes CASSPPGQVYNEQFF.

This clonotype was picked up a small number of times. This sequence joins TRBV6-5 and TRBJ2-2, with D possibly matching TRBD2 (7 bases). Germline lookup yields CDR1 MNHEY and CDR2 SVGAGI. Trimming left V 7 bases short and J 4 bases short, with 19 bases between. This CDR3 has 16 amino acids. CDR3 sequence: CASTPAGGRGTGELFF. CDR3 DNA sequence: TGTGCCAGCACTCCCGCCGGGGGGCGCGGCACCGGGGAGCTGTTTTTT.

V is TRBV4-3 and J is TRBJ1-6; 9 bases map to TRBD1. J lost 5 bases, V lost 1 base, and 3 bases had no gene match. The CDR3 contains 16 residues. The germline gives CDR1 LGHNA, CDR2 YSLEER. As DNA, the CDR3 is TGCGCCAGCAGCCAAGGGGGACAGGGTAATAATTCACCCCTCCACTTT. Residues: CASSQGGQGNNSPLHF.